This T cell receptor beta chain appears in the sequencing data of a study of beta chain features in type 1 diabetes listed by TCRdb under 2018. Looking at the study overall: Patients and healthy donors did not differ in mean age, gender distribution, total cell number or subset yield. A total of some 100,000,000 sorted cells were examined across all samples, and the number of cells per subset was strongly correlated with RNA yield. The study compared the TCRB repertoires of sorted circulating CD4+ T cell subsets in recently diagnosed type 1 diabetes patients with those in matched healthy donors. Regulatory and stem cell-like memory subsets were obtained from only 8 patients and roughly 8 healthy donors, while naive and central memory subsets were obtained from all 30 or so donors.

This clone has a handful of counts. Its antigen remains undetermined. Base qualities were left out, and no much larger clone turns up one base away. Each donor gave one peripheral blood draw, averaging roughly 120 mL, which was collected into heparinised tubes. Using a panel that included CD45RO, CCR7, CD25, CD127, CD95 and CD27, naive, central memory, regulatory and stem cell-like memory CD4+ T cells were sorted on a BD FACSAria II. Purity was above 95% for every sorted population. PBMCs were isolated right away by Lymphoprep density gradient centrifugation and were stained directly, without culture. So that batch effects would be minimized, each experiment stained and sorted samples in pairs, pairing one healthy donor with one patient. All of the isolated RNA was reverse transcribed with the High Capacity cDNA Reverse Transcription Kit, so expressed TCRB transcripts were sequenced. Deep immunoSEQ sequencing was performed on naive, central memory and regulatory T cell samples, with an average of around 3.4 million total reads per sample. Sorted cells were lysed in RLT buffer, and RNA was extracted using DNase-treated RNeasy Micro or Mini kits according to cell number. Each cell subset was processed separately to prevent cross-contamination, with patient and healthy donor samples processed together. Using the immunoSEQ multiplex PCR, TCRB sequences were amplified from cDNA into 87-bp fragments spanning the CDR3 region. The amplicons were sequenced using the Illumina HiSeq platform. On the authors' methods: Synthetic template baselines were used to correct PCR bias computationally, reads within Hamming distance 2 were collapsed, and singletons that could not be merged were discarded. Reads were aligned against IMGT to assign V, D and J genes, CDR3 length and insertions or deletions at six rearrangement sites. Clonotype counts were normalized to sorted cell number within each subset before computing true diversity and Gini coefficients with the tcR R package. The overlap coefficient, calculated on TCRB nucleotide sequences, was used to quantify repertoire sharing. TCRdb's version of the immuneACCESS table is confined to in-frame rearrangements and falls short of the full clone set. An unresolved V gene accounts for under half of the shortfall where checked; the remainder is of unknown origin. That table is the source of V, J and clone size, and D and trimming were worked out from the DNA. The sample records some 240,000 clones, about 11% of which are singletons. Roughly 1.3% of the sample is held by the ten biggest clonotypes.

Here is what the overall study found, with its caveats: Because cDNA was sequenced instead of genomic DNA, highly expressing activated cells could be over-represented, though the groups showed no difference in activation or CD3 levels. Patients with type 1 diabetes made fewer insertions and deleted more nucleotides at VDJ recombination sites, implying thymic rearrangement abnormalities. Naive, central memory and regulatory TCRB repertoires appeared to be more alike among patients than among healthy donors. In all four CD4+ subsets, TCRB CDR3 length was moderately but significantly shorter in type 1 diabetes patients. PCR might favor shorter templates, but patient and control samples were amplified and corrected together, so any skew would affect both groups equally. Because small numbers of individuals were included in the HLA sub-analyses, any influence of HLA type on TCRB rearrangement was left unresolved.

This sequence originates from a man aged 18 to 29 in good health. Source material: central memory CD4+ T cells from blood.

The CDR3 protein is CAILRGLSTDTQYF. The nucleotides read TGTGCCATCCTCAGGGGGCTCAGCACAGATACGCAGTATTTT. The sequence is built from TRBV2 and TRBJ2-3; 8 central bases correspond to TRBD1. Via the germline V gene, CDR1 is SNHLY and CDR2 FYNNEI. V trim: 10 bases; J trim: 0 bases; unmatched bases: 6. Taken from cysteine to phenylalanine, the CDR3 has 14 residues. The CDR3 DNA has 42 bases and is translated from base 1.